This T cell receptor beta chain was captured in a study of human T cells and chemical hapten exposure. Per the germline V gene, CDR1 is MNHEY and CDR2 is SVGEGT. The length of the CDR3 is 16 residues. The junction had 7 bases not matched to a gene; V was cut back by 5 bases and J by 4 bases. TCRdb independently ran MiXCR on the RACE reads; one entry per CDR3 protein. The repertoire includes about 270,000 distinct CDR3 sequences, roughly 7.7% of them detected once, and more than 0.95% sits in the top ten. As for time point: pre-sensitization, week 0. Described treatment: therapeutic diphenylcyclopropenone sensitization with weekly scalp DPC. Alopecia patients between 18 and 70 years old and suitable for DPC were used as donors.

This sequence joins TRBV6-2 or TRBV6-3 and TRBJ2-5; 13 positions match TRBD2. This TCR was sampled from a man aged 18 to 29 with alopecia areata. Some clones in this sample may be carry-over from other donors' samples. The specimen was whole blood, collected in connection with sensitization to the hapten diphenylcyclopropenone (DPC). The CDR3 nucleotides read TGTGCCAGCAGTCCCCGACTAGCGGGGGGACCAGAGACCCAGTACTTC. Translating gives CASSPRLAGGPETQYF.